This TCR beta chain was sequenced for a study of post-analysis software for immune sequencing data (dated by TCRdb to the mid-2010s). Background on the whole study: Relapsing-remitting, secondary progressive and progressive-relapsing multiple sclerosis were recorded as disease courses, and subtype annotation was lacking for some patients. A subset of samples was prepared in parallel using single-end sample barcoding, then pooled and co-amplified after Illumina adapter ligation. The patient repertoires were compared against roughly 12 previously published healthy control repertoires obtained from donors aged 6 to 25 years.

TCR beta repertoires were profiled from peripheral blood of roughly 13 young patients with multiple sclerosis to demonstrate the VDJtools post-analysis software. The multiple sclerosis patients were children and adolescents ranging in age from about 6 to 17 years. General conclusions and limits of the study: Multiple sclerosis patients had significantly lower normalized Chao1 diversity than controls, a result that suggests substantial peripheral T-cell clonal expansion. About five TRBV segments, including TRBV5-6, TRBV5-1 and TRBV20-1, were significantly more frequent in patients than controls. Direct clustering with F measure revealed strong co-clustering of samples prepared in the same batch, which led to a batch-effect correction. The control group was slightly older than the multiple sclerosis patient group.

Worth noting for this clonotype: The target of this receptor is not known. At one end, the junction sequence differs from germline, possibly due to a read error.

Library generation was performed with PCR. TCRdb records Illumina HiSeq 2500 as the sequencer. To reduce PCR and sequencing biases, unique molecular identifiers were incorporated into the TCR beta cDNA libraries. Per 1 to 10 million input T cells, roughly 0.5 million cDNA molecules were obtained, such that each molecule approximated one T cell. The same protocol used for the earlier healthy control dataset was applied to prepare and sequence the patient libraries. Within a given batch, samples were prepared together, multiplexed and sequenced on the same HiSeq lane. In the authors' own workflow: MIGEC was used to process the raw barcoded reads, and molecular identifier groups with only a single read were discarded before consensus assembly and CDR3 extraction. Clonotype tables were post-analysed with VDJtools, normalizing diversity by down-sampling all datasets to the smallest sample size. To correct batch-related cross-sample contamination, repertoire overlap clustering matched CDR3 amino acid sequences but not nucleotide sequences. TCRdb reworked the public reads: Q25 trimming with fastp, MiXCR clone assembly, productive beta chains retained. Each entry merges the rows of one CDR3 protein and shows their most common DNA and genes. For this entry, the V and J calls and clone size follow TCRdb and not the study's own pipeline. Across this sample there are over 700,000 distinct CDR3 sequences, with 30% seen only once. The ten largest clones capture around 0.56% of the sample.

Including cysteine and phenylalanine, the CDR3 has 15 amino acids. This entry keeps only the CDR3 DNA: 45 bases, framed from base 1. From a lookup of the germline V gene, CDR1 and CDR2 are ENHRY and SYGVKD. This TCR was sampled from a girl aged 5 to 17 with multiple sclerosis. The rearranged segments are TRBV10-3 and TRBJ2-4; TRBD2 is perhaps the D gene, given 7 matching bases. Sequenced: blood. The nucleotide sequence reads as follows: TGTGCCATCAGTGTGGGGGGGGGCTCCAAAACCATTCAGTACTTC. Translation gives CAISVGGGSKTIQYF.